This T cell receptor beta chain was profiled in a study of T cell changes during pregnancy in multiple sclerosis. Profiling relied on immunoSEQ multiplex PCR, and the TCRdb table lists in-frame clones only, not all of them. The data contain fewer than 85,000 clones, approximately 93% of them singletons. V shed 8 bases, J shed 3 bases, and the junction held 3 bases outside the gene matches. This CDR3 is 14 amino acids long. Germline V gene sequence: CDR1 SNHLY, CDR2 FYNNEI. The J gene is TRBJ2-3, the V gene TRBV2; 12 nucleotides align to TRBD2. The sample consisted of peripheral blood, taken in the second trimester of pregnancy. This TCR was sampled from a female donor with multiple sclerosis, enrolled in a pregnancy study. The CDR3 bases are TGTGCCAGCCTGACTAGCGGGGGAACAGATACGCAGTATTTT. Its translation is CASLTSGGTDTQYF.